Below, 26 T cell receptor beta chains from the same sample are listed, as sequenced in a study of blood T cell repertoires in COVID-19. Only in-frame clones appear in the TCRdb table, and some are missing; sequencing was by immunoSEQ multiplex PCR. Of 150,000 to 170,000 clones in the sample, over 65% were seen once. The specimen sequenced was peripheral blood. Receptors were obtained from an elderly man with acute or convalescent COVID-19.

The chain carries TRBV23-1 and TRBJ2-7; TRBD2 aligns across 9 bases. TRBV23-1 counts as an open reading frame of uncertain function. Trimming at V came to 7 bases and at J to 9 bases, leaving 13 bases not matched to a gene. This CDR3 has 14 amino acids. CDR3 sequence: CASNPGLANRGQYV. The CDR3 nucleotides read TGCGCCAGCAATCCGGGACTAGCTAATAGAGGGCAGTACGTC.

The V gene is TRBV30, the J gene TRBJ1-1; TRBD1 agrees at 9 bases. This CDR3 contains 12 residues. Germline trimming cut 2 bases from V and 11 bases from J; bases unmatched to any gene: 6. Germline V gene data show CDR1 as GTSNPN and CDR2 as SVGIG (reference sequence). The CDR3 DNA sequence: TGTGCCTGGAGTCCGGGGACAGGGCACGCTTTCTTT. Protein sequence: CAWSPGTGHAFF. Together with reference TRBV30 and TRBJ1-1, the CDR3 gives the full variable domain: SQTIHQWPATLVQPVGSPLSLECTVEGTSNPNLYWYRQAAGRGLQLLFYSVGIGQISSEVPQNLSASRPQDRQFILSSKKLLLSDSGFYLCAWSPGTGHAFFGQGTRLTVV.

The CDR3 bases are TGCGCCAGCAGCTTTGGCCAGGCGAACTACGAGCAGTACTTC. Residues: CASSFGQANYEQYF. The chain employs TRBV5-1 and TRBJ2-7; D is ambiguous. The germline V gene has CDR1 SGHRS and CDR2 YFSETQ. V was shortened by 2 bases and J by 3 bases, with 12 bases between the two germline ends. The CDR3 totals 14 residues. The full variable domain, in which reference TRBV5-1 and TRBJ2-7 provide the parts outside the CDR3, is KAGVTQTPRYLIKTRGQQVTLSCSPISGHRSVSWYQQTPGQGLQFLFEYFSETQRNKGNFPGRFSGRQFSNSRSEMNVSTLELGDSALYLCASSFGQANYEQYFGPGTRLTVT.

The chain couples TRBV7-2 to TRBJ2-1; 11 nucleotides agree with TRBD2. Trimming cost V 5 bases and J 8 bases; bases outside gene matches: 5. The germline V gene encodes CDR1 SGHTA and CDR2 FQGNSA. This CDR3 contains 14 residues. The CDR3 reads CASSLTSGGDEQFF. The DNA for the CDR3 is TGTGCCAGCAGCCTAACTAGCGGGGGAGATGAGCAGTTCTTC.

The count of this clone is one. The V gene is TRBV10-3, the J gene TRBJ1-2; D perhaps matches TRBD1 (5 bases). The V gene lost 8 bases and the J gene lost 4 bases, with 17 bases spanning the gap. The CDR3 is 14 residues long. The germline V gene encodes CDR1 ENHRY and CDR2 SYGVKD. The CDR3 sequence: CAIPQDSTSYGYTF. Here the CDR3 DNA reads TGTGCCATCCCACAAGACAGTACAAGCTATGGCTACACCTTC.

The rearrangement joins TRBV19 to TRBJ1-1; 9 nucleotides align to TRBD1. Trimming at V came to 1 base and at J to 7 bases, leaving 4 bases not matched to a gene. The CDR3 covers 14 residues. CDR1 and CDR2 from the germline V gene are LNHDA and SQIVND (reference sequence). This chain's CDR3 is CASSIAQGAIEAFF. Written as DNA, the CDR3 is TGTGCCAGTAGTATAGCACAGGGGGCCATTGAAGCTTTCTTT.

The chain joins TRBV5-6 to TRBJ2-7, with 8 bases lining up with TRBD1. V was clipped by 5 bases and J by 1 base; unmatched bases: 8. Germline V CDR1 and CDR2: SGHDT, YYEEEE. The CDR3 extends over 15 amino acids. CDR3 protein: CASRRSGGASYEQYV. CDR3 coding DNA: TGTGCCAGCAGGCGGTCAGGGGGCGCATCCTACGAGCAGTACGTC.

The chain links TRBV5-1 to TRBJ2-7, with 7 bases matching TRBD1. The CDR3 length is 13 residues. Germline V gene lookup returns CDR1 SGHRS and CDR2 YFSETQ. V lost 3 bases and J lost 2; bases outside the gene matches: 2. CDR3 DNA sequence: TGCGCCAGCAGCTCGACAGGGCCCTACGAGCAGTACTTC. Its translation is CASSSTGPYEQYF.

The chain employs TRBV27 and TRBJ2-3, with TRBD1 identical over 7 bases. This CDR3 region has 17 residues. The V and J ends lost 4 bases and 2 bases, in that order; junction bases with no gene match: 12. Germline lookup yields CDR1 MNHEY and CDR2 SMNVEV (reference sequence). The CDR3 region is CASSSPYSGQNTDTQYF. CDR3 nucleotide sequence: TGTGCCAGCAGTTCGCCATACTCGGGACAGAACACAGATACGCAGTATTTT.

V gene TRBV11-2 combines with J gene TRBJ1-3; TRBD1 is a possible D gene (6 bases). The CDR3 is 14 amino acids. V was pared by 6 bases and J by 5 bases, with 14 bases between. Looked up from germline, CDR1 is SGHAT and CDR2 is FQNNGV. The CDR3 protein is CASRPTGNRNTIYF. CDR3 nucleotide sequence: TGTGCCAGCAGACCCACAGGGAACCGAAACACCATATATTTT.

V and J are TRBV6-4 and TRBJ1-2, with D perhaps TRBD1 (5 bases). The V end lost 11 bases, the J end lost 5 bases, and 18 bases lay between the germline ends. Germline V CDR1 and CDR2: MRHNA, SNTAGT. There are 13 residues in the CDR3. The CDR3 region is CAASGQGGYGYTF. The CDR3, as DNA: TGTGCCGCGTCGGGCCAGGGAGGATATGGCTACACCTTC.

This clone was found a few times. The chain has TRBV3-1 (or the pseudogene TRBV3-2) and TRBJ1-4; D is unresolved. Germline V gene lookup returns CDR1 LGHDT and CDR2 YNNKEL (reference sequence). The CDR3 is 16 residues long. Between the trimmed V and J ends, which lost 3 bases and 5 bases, there was a span of 16 bases. The CDR3 region has the DNA TGTGCCAGCAGCCACTCCGACGCGGCCGCCAATGAAAAACTGTTTTTT. The encoded protein is CASSHSDAAANEKLFF.

The gene calls are TRBV11-3 and TRBJ2-3, with D possibly matching TRBD1 (5 bases). This CDR3 contains 12 residues. The germline CDR1 and CDR2 sequences are SGHNT and YENEEA. The ends were cut back, 5 bases at V and 7 bases at J, with 10 bases in the middle. CDR3 residues: CASSPDSHTQYF. CDR3 DNA sequence: TGTGCCAGCAGCCCCGACAGTCATACGCAGTATTTT. The complete variable domain, with remaining parts taken from reference TRBV11-3 and TRBJ2-3, reads EAGVVQSPRYKIIEKKQPVAFWCNPISGHNTLYWYLQNLGQGPELLIRYENEEAVDDSQLPKDRFSAERLKGVDSTLKIQPAELGDSAVYLCASSPDSHTQYFGPGTRLTVL.

This rearrangement joins TRBV6-6 to TRBJ2-2, with TRBD2 matching 7 bases. Per germline, CDR1 MNHNY and CDR2 SVGAGI (reference sequence). V dropped 5 bases and J dropped 7; count of bases not matched to a gene: 7. CDR3 size: 14 residues. CDR3 protein: CASSPPGGSGELFF. The CDR3 DNA reads TGTGCCAGCAGTCCCCCGGGGGGTAGCGGGGAGCTGTTTTTT.

The rearrangement joins TRBV2 to TRBJ2-2; 9 nucleotides align to TRBD1. The V gene's germline CDR1 is SNHLY and CDR2 FYNNEI. The CDR3 has 15 amino acids. J gave up 5 bases and V 6 bases, and 7 bases lay outside the gene matches. DNA of the CDR3: TGTGCCAGCAGAACCGGACAGGGGTTGACCGGGGAGCTGTTTTTT. Amino acids: CASRTGQGLTGELFF. The full variable domain, rest sourced from reference TRBV2 and TRBJ2-2, is EPEVTQTPSHQVTQMGQEVILRCVPISNHLYFYWYRQILGQKVEFLVSFYNNEISEKSEIFDDQFSVERPDGSNFTLKIRSTKLEDSAMYFCASRTGQGLTGELFFGEGSRLTVL.

The genes are TRBV9 and TRBJ1-3; a possible D gene is TRBD1 (6 bases). V lost 0 bases to trimming and J lost 1 base, with 11 bases between them. Germline V CDR1 and CDR2: SGDLS, YYNGEE. The CDR3 runs 16 residues. The CDR3, as DNA: TGTGCCAGCAGCGTAGCAGGGGCATATTCTGGAAACACCATATATTTT. It yields the protein CASSVAGAYSGNTIYF.

The CDR3: CASSLRGGNEQFF. CDR3 coding DNA: TGTGCCAGCAGCTTACGGGGGGGCAATGAGCAGTTCTTC. The V gene is TRBV7-6, the J gene TRBJ2-1; 8 nucleotides agree with TRBD2. Germline V gives CDR1 SGHVS, CDR2 FNYEAQ. This CDR3 has 13 amino acids. Trimming at V came to 2 bases and at J to 6 bases, leaving 0 bases not matched to a gene.

The chain is built from TRBV11-3 and TRBJ2-7, with D perhaps matching TRBD1 (6 bases). Germline V lookup: CDR1 SGHNT, CDR2 YENEEA. V lost 6 bases to trimming and J lost 1 base, with 7 bases between them. The CDR3 loop spans 12 amino acids. The CDR3 DNA reads TGTGCCAGCAGAGGGACATCCTACGAGCAGTACTTC. Protein product: CASRGTSYEQYF.

The chain combines TRBV29-1 with TRBJ1-1; D is unresolved. The V gene lost 4 bases and the J gene lost 3 bases, with 9 bases spanning the gap. The CDR3 loop spans 12 amino acids. CDR1 SQVTM and CDR2 ANQGSEA come from the germline V gene. CDR3 DNA: TGCAGCGTTGCTCTAACTTACACTGAAGCTTTCTTT. Its protein is CSVALTYTEAFF.

This chain links TRBV28 with TRBJ2-2; D unresolved. Germline lookup yields CDR1 MDHEN and CDR2 SYDVKM. The CDR3 sequence is 12 residues long. V lost 7 bases and J 1 base, leaving 4 bases between the germline ends. The CDR3 loop is CASTGNTGELFF. The CDR3 nucleotides read TGTGCCAGCACAGGGAACACCGGGGAGCTGTTTTTT.

The CDR3 reads CASSYAPVIVHNEQFF. The CDR3 coding sequence is TGTGCCAGCAGTTACGCACCCGTTATAGTTCACAATGAGCAGTTCTTC. V gene TRBV6-5 combines with J gene TRBJ2-1, with D hard to call. The CDR3 consists of 16 residues. Trimming left V 2 bases short and J 5 bases short, with 16 bases between. Germline-derived CDR1 and CDR2 are MNHEY and SVGAGI.

The chain has TRBV4-3 and TRBJ1-6; 7 bases match TRBD1. Germline CDR1 reads LGHNA; CDR2 reads YSLEER. V lost 0 bases to trimming and J lost 7 bases; unmatched junction nucleotides: 9. The CDR3 is 17 amino acids. CDR3 in DNA: TGCGCCAGCAGCCAAGATCGGGGGACAGAAGTAAATTCACCCCTCCACTTT. It is translated as CASSQDRGTEVNSPLHF.

This clone appeared once. This chain connects TRBV7-3 to TRBJ1-1; possibly TRBD1 for D (6 bases). This CDR3 contains 14 residues. The germline V and J ends were trimmed by 5 bases and 3 bases, with 13 bases remaining between them. Germline V gene lookup returns CDR1 SGHTA and CDR2 FQGTGA. CDR3 residues: CASSPATGYTEAFF. The CDR3 DNA reads TGTGCCAGCAGCCCGGCGACAGGATACACTGAAGCTTTCTTT.

The rearrangement uses TRBV5-4 and TRBJ1-2; 12 nucleotides align to TRBD1. CDR1 and CDR2 (germline): SGHNT, YYREEE (reference sequence). This CDR3 is built from 12 residues. The J segment lost 5 bases and the V segment lost 10 bases, leaving 3 bases of the junction unmatched. CDR3 DNA: TGTGCCGGGGGACAGGGGGCGTATGGCTACACCTTC. It specifies CAGGQGAYGYTF.

The rearrangement joins TRBV7-2 to TRBJ1-6; TRBD1 aligns across 10 bases. V trimming: 5 bases; J trimming: 11 bases; junction bases outside the gene matches: 9. CDR3 length: 15 residues. Germline CDR1 and CDR2: SGHTA and FQGNSA. In DNA, the CDR3 is TGTGCCAGCAGCAATCGACAGGGGGCTTATCCACCCCTCCACTTT. Its protein product is CASSNRQGAYPPLHF. The whole variable domain, filled in from reference TRBV7-2 and TRBJ1-6, reads GAGVSQSPSNKVTEKGKDVELRCDPISGHTALYWYRQSLGQGLEFLIYFQGNSAPDKSGLPSDRFSAERTGGSVSTLTIQRTQQEDSAVYLCASSNRQGAYPPLHFGNGTRLTVT.

The chain has TRBV11-2 and TRBJ2-5; a weak D match, TRBD2 (6 bases). Trimming shortened V by 4 bases and J by 4 bases, and 10 bases separated the two germline ends. This CDR3 contains 13 residues. Germline CDR1 is SGHAT and CDR2 is FQNNGV. The CDR3 here is CASSSQGGETQYF. The CDR3 DNA is TGTGCCAGCAGCTCTCAGGGAGGAGAGACCCAGTACTTC. The whole variable domain, remainder taken from reference TRBV11-2 and TRBJ2-5, is EAGVAQSPRYKIIEKRQSVAFWCNPISGHATLYWYQQILGQGPKLLIQFQNNGVVDDSQLPKDRFSAERLKGVDSTLKIQPAKLEDSAVYLCASSSQGGETQYFGPGTRLLVL.